This TCR beta chain derives from a study of T cell repertoires in cytomegalovirus infection (dated by TCRdb to between 2018 and 2020). About the full investigation: Because public TCR beta signatures pointed to carriage of CMV infection together with the matching HLA type, the HLA type of each donor mattered for the analysis.

Study-wide conclusions, independent of this receptor: In both this cohort and an independent cohort of 352 donors, the cumulative frequency of public TCR beta family members distinguished carriers of CMV infection plus the relevant HLA type. The ex vivo response was dominated by HLA-C-restricted CMV-specific TCR beta clonotypes, and the single most frequent clonotype in two of eight donors was supplied by these HLA-C-restricted clonotypes.

Reads for this sample came from an Illumina HiSeq 1500. TCRdb's own reprocessing of the public reads used fastp at Q25 and MiXCR and kept productive beta chains. Rows with a matching CDR3 protein are joined into one entry that keeps the most common DNA and genes. The sample table shows tens of thousands of distinct CDR3 sequences, and more than 20% are seen once. Under 85% of the sample rests with the top ten. In the germline V gene (reference sequence), CDR1 corresponds to MNHNY and CDR2 to SVGAGI. Including cysteine and phenylalanine, the CDR3 has 12 amino acids. Just CDR3 DNA is preserved here, 36 bases in frame from base 1. Trimming removed 2 bases from V and 4 bases from J, leaving 4 bases between the germline ends. On this clonotype: The antigen this receptor binds is unknown. Qualities for individual bases were not recorded, and no much larger clone is one base off.

Recombination connected TRBV6-6 to TRBJ2-3, with no D gene named confidently. The sequenced sample consisted of PBMCs, sequenced either directly or after in vitro stimulation (not recorded which). The sequence was obtained from a human donor in good health (CMV status not recorded). Some clones in this sample may be carry-over from other donors' samples. The nucleotides read TGTGCCAGCAGTTACAGGGCAGATACGCAGTATTTT. Translated, it gives CASSYRADTQYF.